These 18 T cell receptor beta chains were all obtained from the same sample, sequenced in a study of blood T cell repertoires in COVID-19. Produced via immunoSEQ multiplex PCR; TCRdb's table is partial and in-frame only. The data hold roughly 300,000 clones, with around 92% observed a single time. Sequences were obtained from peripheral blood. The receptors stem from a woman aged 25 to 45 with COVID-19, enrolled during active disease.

The CDR3 loop reads CASSMFQGPHQPQHF. In nucleotides, the CDR3 is TGTGCCAGTAGTATGTTTCAGGGTCCTCATCAGCCCCAGCATTTT. The genes are TRBV19 and TRBJ1-5, with D possibly TRBD1 on 5 matching bases. The CDR3 extends over 15 amino acids. The germline V gene has CDR1 LNHDA and CDR2 SQIVND (reference sequence). V gave up 3 bases and J gave up 5 bases, with 14 bases separating them.

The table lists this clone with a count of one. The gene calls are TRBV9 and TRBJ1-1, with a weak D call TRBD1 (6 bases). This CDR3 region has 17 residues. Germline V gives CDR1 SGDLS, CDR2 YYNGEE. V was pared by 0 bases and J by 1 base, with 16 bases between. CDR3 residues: CASSVDGTPMGNTEAFF. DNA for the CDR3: TGTGCCAGCAGCGTAGACGGGACACCCATGGGGAACACTGAAGCTTTCTTT.

The CDR3 coding sequence is TGTGCCAGCAGCTCGCAGGGGGCCGGTGGCTACACCTTC. Amino acids: CASSSQGAGGYTF. The chain combines TRBV12-3 or TRBV12-4 with TRBJ1-2, with 8 nucleotides matching TRBD1. The V segment lost 6 bases and the J segment 7 bases; nucleotides outside the gene matches: 7. The CDR3 contains 13 residues.

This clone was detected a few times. The CDR3 bases are TGTGCCAGCAGCGAGACCGGGGTCCATGAAAAACTGTTTTTT. Amino acid sequence: CASSETGVHEKLFF. J is TRBJ1-4 and V is TRBV7-9; no reliable D call. V was clipped by 5 bases and J by 6 bases, with 13 bases between them. Germline V gene data show CDR1 as SEHNR and CDR2 as FQNEAQ (reference sequence). The CDR3 is made up of 14 amino acids.

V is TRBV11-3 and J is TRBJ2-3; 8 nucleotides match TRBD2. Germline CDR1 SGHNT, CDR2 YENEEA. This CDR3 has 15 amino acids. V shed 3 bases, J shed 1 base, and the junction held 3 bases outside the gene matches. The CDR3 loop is CASSFRGGRTDTQYF. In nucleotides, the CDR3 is TGTGCCAGCAGCTTCCGGGGGGGCCGCACAGATACGCAGTATTTT.

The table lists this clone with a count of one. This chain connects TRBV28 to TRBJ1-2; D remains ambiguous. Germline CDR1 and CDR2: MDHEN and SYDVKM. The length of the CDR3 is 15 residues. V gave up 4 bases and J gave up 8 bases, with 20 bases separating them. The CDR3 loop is CASSYPGKIGVGYTF. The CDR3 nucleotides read TGTGCCAGCAGTTACCCCGGGAAAATCGGAGTCGGCTACACCTTC.

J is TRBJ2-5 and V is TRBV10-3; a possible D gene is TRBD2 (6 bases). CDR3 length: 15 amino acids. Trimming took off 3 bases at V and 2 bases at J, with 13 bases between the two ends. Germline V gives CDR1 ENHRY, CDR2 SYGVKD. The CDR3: CAISDSGDLQETQYF. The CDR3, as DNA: TGTGCCATCAGTGATTCGGGGGACCTACAAGAGACCCAGTACTTC.

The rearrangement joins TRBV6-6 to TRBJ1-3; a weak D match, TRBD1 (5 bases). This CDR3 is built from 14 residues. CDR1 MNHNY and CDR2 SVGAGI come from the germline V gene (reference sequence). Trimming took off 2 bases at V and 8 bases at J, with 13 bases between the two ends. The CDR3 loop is CASSYLGRVHTIYF. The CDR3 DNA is TGTGCCAGCAGTTACCTTGGCAGGGTACACACCATATATTTT.

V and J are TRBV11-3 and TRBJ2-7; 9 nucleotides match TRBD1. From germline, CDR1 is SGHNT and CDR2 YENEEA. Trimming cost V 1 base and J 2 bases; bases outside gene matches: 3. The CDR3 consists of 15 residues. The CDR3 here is CASSLVRTGAYEQYF. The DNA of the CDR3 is TGTGCCAGCAGCTTAGTTAGGACAGGGGCCTACGAGCAGTACTTC.

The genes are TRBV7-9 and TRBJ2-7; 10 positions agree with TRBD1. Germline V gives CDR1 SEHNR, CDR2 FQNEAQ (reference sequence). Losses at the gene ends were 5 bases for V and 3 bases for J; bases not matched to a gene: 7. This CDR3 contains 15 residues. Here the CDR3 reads CASSPAGTGVYEQYF. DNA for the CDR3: TGTGCCAGCAGCCCAGCCGGGACAGGGGTCTACGAGCAGTACTTC.

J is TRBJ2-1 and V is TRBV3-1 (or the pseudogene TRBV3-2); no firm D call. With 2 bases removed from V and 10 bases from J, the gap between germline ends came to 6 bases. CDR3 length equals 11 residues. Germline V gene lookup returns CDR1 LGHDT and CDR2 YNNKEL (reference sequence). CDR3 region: CASSQLREQFF. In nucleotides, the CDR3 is TGTGCCAGCAGCCAACTGAGGGAGCAGTTCTTC.

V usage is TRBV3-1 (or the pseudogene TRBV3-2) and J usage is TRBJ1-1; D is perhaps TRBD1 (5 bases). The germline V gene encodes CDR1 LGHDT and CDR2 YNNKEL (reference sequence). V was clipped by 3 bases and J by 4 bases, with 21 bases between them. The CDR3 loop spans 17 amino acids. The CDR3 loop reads CASSHPGGQGGATEAFF. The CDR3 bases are TGTGCCAGCAGCCACCCCGGAGGGCAGGGTGGGGCCACTGAAGCTTTCTTT.

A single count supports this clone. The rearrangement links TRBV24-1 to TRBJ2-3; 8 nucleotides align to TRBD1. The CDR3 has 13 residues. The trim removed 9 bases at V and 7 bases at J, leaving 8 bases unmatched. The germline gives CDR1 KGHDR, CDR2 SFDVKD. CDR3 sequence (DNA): TGTGCCACCGAACGGACAGGGTTTAATACGCAGTATTTT. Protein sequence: CATERTGFNTQYF.

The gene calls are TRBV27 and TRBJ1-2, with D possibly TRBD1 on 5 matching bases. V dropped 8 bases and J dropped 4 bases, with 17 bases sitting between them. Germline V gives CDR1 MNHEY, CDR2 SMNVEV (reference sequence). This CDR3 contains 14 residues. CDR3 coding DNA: TGTGCCAGCCGCGCCGGCGGGACTGGCTATGGCTACACCTTC. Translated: CASRAGGTGYGYTF.

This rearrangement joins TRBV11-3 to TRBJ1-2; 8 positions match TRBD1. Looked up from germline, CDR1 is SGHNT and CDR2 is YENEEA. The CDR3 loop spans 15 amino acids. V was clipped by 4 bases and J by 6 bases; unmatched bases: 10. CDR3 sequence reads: CASSWRAGGADGYTF. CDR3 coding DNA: TGTGCCAGCAGCTGGAGAGCAGGGGGCGCCGATGGCTACACCTTC.

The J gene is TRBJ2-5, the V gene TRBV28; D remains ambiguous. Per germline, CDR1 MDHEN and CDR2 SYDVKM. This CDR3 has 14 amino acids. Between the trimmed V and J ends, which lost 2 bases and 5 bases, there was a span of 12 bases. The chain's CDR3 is CASSLKQVGETQYF. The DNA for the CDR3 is TGTGCCAGCAGTTTAAAGCAAGTCGGGGAGACCCAGTACTTC.

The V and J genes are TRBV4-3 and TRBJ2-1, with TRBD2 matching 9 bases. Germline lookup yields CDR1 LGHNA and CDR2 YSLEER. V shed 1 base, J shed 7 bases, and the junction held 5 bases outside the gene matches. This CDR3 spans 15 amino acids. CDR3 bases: TGCGCCAGCAGCCAAGGGACTAGCGCGGAGAATGAGCAGTTCTTC. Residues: CASSQGTSAENEQFF.

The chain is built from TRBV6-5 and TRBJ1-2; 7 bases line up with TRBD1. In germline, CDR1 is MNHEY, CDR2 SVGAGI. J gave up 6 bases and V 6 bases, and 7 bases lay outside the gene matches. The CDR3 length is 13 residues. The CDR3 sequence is CASRRTGGDGYTF. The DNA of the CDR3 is TGTGCCAGCAGAAGGACAGGCGGGGATGGCTACACCTTC.